This entry concerns a single T cell receptor (beta chain). Its antigen is unknown. This entry is derived from a study of cytomegalovirus exposure and HLA in healthy donors. Study-wide results and limits: Within an earlier analysis, most TCR beta V segments proved productive either about 87% or about 30% of the time.

The PCR contained 60 Vbeta and 13 Jbeta primers. Generated by immunoSEQ multiplex PCR, the TCRdb table keeps only in-frame clones and is missing some. Among more than 85,000 clones, around 70% were seen once, and the ten largest hold 2.5% to 3.5%. The germline gives CDR1 SGHAT, CDR2 FQNNGV. The ends lost 5 bases at V and 9 bases at J; junction bases unmatched: 13. This CDR3 comprises 16 residues. This chain uses TRBV11-2 with TRBJ1-6; 7 bases are a match to TRBD1. The sample comprised PBMCs. The origin of this receptor is a man younger than 45 in good health and CMV-seronegative. CDR3 nucleotide sequence: TGTGCCAGCAGCCCCCTCGGACAGGCGGATGCTTCACCCCTCCACTTT. Residues: CASSPLGQADASPLHF.